This T cell receptor beta chain was recorded in a study of beta chain features in type 1 diabetes (dated by TCRdb to 2016 to 2019). Notes on the research overall: Patients and healthy donors did not differ in mean age, gender distribution, total cell number or subset yield. Regulatory and stem cell-like memory subsets were isolated from only 8 patients and about eight healthy donors, whereas naive and central memory subsets came from all 30 or so donors. In the study, TCRB repertoires of sorted circulating CD4+ T cell subsets from recently diagnosed type 1 diabetes patients were compared with those of matched healthy donors. A total of just under 110,000,000 sorted cells were examined across all samples, and RNA yield correlated strongly with the number of cells per subset. Broader findings and caveats from the paper: Naive, central memory and regulatory TCRB repertoires appeared more similar among patients than among healthy donors. Because small numbers of individuals were included in the HLA sub-analyses, any influence of HLA type on TCRB rearrangement was left unresolved. PCR might favor shorter templates, but patient and control samples were amplified and corrected together, so any skew would affect both groups equally. Type 1 diabetes patients showed a moderate but significant shortening of TCRB CDR3 length in all four CD4+ subsets. At VDJ recombination sites, type 1 diabetes patients had fewer insertions and more deleted nucleotides, which implies abnormalities in thymic rearrangement. Because cDNA was sequenced instead of genomic DNA, activated cells with high expression could be over-represented, although the groups did not differ in activation or CD3 levels.

The High Capacity cDNA Reverse Transcription Kit was used to reverse transcribe all of the isolated RNA, meaning that expressed TCRB transcripts were what got sequenced. Naive, central memory and regulatory T cell samples underwent deep immunoSEQ sequencing, averaging around 4 million total reads per sample. Sorted cells were lysed in RLT buffer and RNA was extracted with DNase-treated RNeasy Micro or Mini kits, depending on cell number. To prevent cross-contamination, each cell subset was processed individually, whereas patient and healthy donor samples were processed jointly. TCRB sequences were amplified from cDNA with the immunoSEQ multiplex PCR, producing 87-bp fragments spanning the CDR3 region. Sequencing of the amplicons was performed on the Illumina HiSeq platform. The study's own analysis went as follows. Synthetic template baselines were used to correct PCR bias computationally, reads within Hamming distance 2 were collapsed together, and singletons that could not be merged were discarded. By aligning reads against IMGT, V, D and J genes, CDR3 length, and insertions or deletions at six rearrangement sites were assigned. Within each subset, clonotype counts were normalized to sorted cell number, and only after that were true diversity and Gini coefficients computed with the tcR R package. The overlap coefficient, calculated on TCRB nucleotide sequences, was used to quantify repertoire sharing. As a proxy for the pre-selection repertoire, out-of-frame TCRB sequences from naive cells were analyzed. The clones in this table, taken by TCRdb from immuneACCESS, are in-frame only. Not every clone is retained; where verified, under half of the shortfall comes from an unresolved V gene, and the cause of the rest is unknown. V and J calls and clone size are those listed in that table; D and trimming were worked out from the DNA. In all, the sample holds some 410,000 clones, and approximately 13% of those were seen once. Clones ranked in the top ten supply approximately 0.035% of the sample.

This clone occurred a few times. Its specific antigen is unknown. No base quality values were provided; no much bigger clone lies one nucleotide off. Each donor gave one peripheral blood draw, averaging about 120 mL, which was collected into heparinised tubes. Using a panel that included CD45RO, CCR7, CD25, CD127, CD95 and CD27, naive, central memory, regulatory and stem cell-like memory CD4+ T cells were sorted on a BD FACSAria II. Every sorted population had a purity above 95%. PBMCs were isolated immediately by Lymphoprep density gradient centrifugation and stained directly without culture. So that batch effects would be minimized, each experiment stained and sorted samples in pairs, pairing one healthy donor with one patient. CDR1 and CDR2 (SEHNR, FQNEAQ) derive from the germline V gene (reference sequence). Trimming at the junction amounts to 4 bases on V and 1 base on J, and the germline ends lie 16 bases apart. Counted from cysteine to phenylalanine, this CDR3 has 16 amino acids. This entry keeps only the CDR3 DNA: 48 bases, framed from base 1.

The sequence derives from a man aged 25 to 40 in good health. The sample consisted of naive CD4+ T cells from blood. Interpreted using the paper, the cell subset or site label stands for: true naive CD4+ T cells. The V gene is TRBV7-9 and the J gene is TRBJ2-5; TRBD2 is a weak D gene call, 7 bases matching. The encoded CDR3 is CASSSHREGGQETQYF. The DNA is as follows: TGTGCCAGCAGCTCGCACAGGGAGGGAGGCCAAGAGACCCAGTACTTC.